The 32 T cell receptor beta chains presented below share a single source sample, sequenced in a study of blood T cell repertoires in COVID-19. Profiled with immunoSEQ multiplex PCR; TCRdb holds only in-frame clones, not every one. The sample has 200,000 to 250,000 clones, over 75% seen once. The sample was peripheral blood. The receptors here all came from a woman aged 40 to 50 with acute or convalescent COVID-19.

The CDR3 reads CASSLSGGLLETQYF. In nucleotides, the CDR3 is TGTGCCAGCAGCTTAAGCGGGGGGCTTCTGGAGACCCAGTACTTC. This chain uses TRBV5-8 with TRBJ2-5; 9 bases are a match to TRBD2. V shed 2 bases, J shed 5 bases, and the junction held 7 bases outside the gene matches. Germline V gene sequence: CDR1 SGHTS, CDR2 YDEGEE. There are 15 residues in the CDR3.

The chain joins TRBV10-3 to TRBJ1-2, with D tentatively TRBD1 (5 bases). This CDR3 contains 15 residues. Trimming cost V 4 bases and J 4 bases, with 16 bases left between them. The germline CDR1 and CDR2 sequences are ENHRY and SYGVKD. The CDR3 reads CAISGQLSSIYGYTF. The CDR3 coding sequence is TGTGCCATCAGTGGACAGCTTTCGAGTATCTATGGCTACACCTTC.

CDR3: CASSTFFPRSRSGYTF. The CDR3 bases are TGTGCCAGCAGTACATTTTTCCCCAGGTCTCGCAGCGGCTACACCTTC. The chain links TRBV27 to TRBJ1-2; D gene unclear. V dropped 5 bases and J dropped 8 bases, with 24 bases sitting between them. CDR3 length: 16 amino acids. Germline values: CDR1 MNHEY, CDR2 SMNVEV (reference sequence).

The chain is built from TRBV4-1 and TRBJ1-2; D not resolved. The CDR3 length is 13 residues. Germline V gene data show CDR1 as MGHRA and CDR2 as YSYEKL. Trimming pared 2 bases from V and 7 bases from J, leaving 11 bases between. The chain's CDR3 is CASSQSGVSGYTF. The CDR3 coding sequence is TGCGCCAGCAGCCAATCCGGGGTGAGTGGCTACACCTTC.

The chain is built from TRBV6-5 and TRBJ1-6; TRBD1 agrees at 11 bases. The CDR3 runs to 14 residues. Per germline, CDR1 MNHEY and CDR2 SVGAGI. Trimming took 6 bases from V and 14 from J; bases not matched to a gene: 9. Written as DNA, the CDR3 is TGTGCCAGCAGCCTAGGACAGGGGGCTAAGTCCCTCCACTTT. Protein product: CASSLGQGAKSLHF.

This clone has just one count. The chain has TRBV10-1 and TRBJ1-1; 8 bases agree with TRBD1. This CDR3 spans 13 amino acids. Germline V gives CDR1 WNHNN, CDR2 SYGVQD (reference sequence). V shed 9 bases and J 3 bases; nucleotides not matched to a gene: 6. The CDR3 DNA reads as TGCGCCAGTTCAGGGGGCGCGGACACTGAAGCTTTCTTT. As protein: CASSGGADTEAFF.

The rearrangement joins TRBV5-1 to TRBJ2-3, with a tentative D call TRBD2 (5 bases). The CDR3 length is 16 residues. Between the trimmed V and J ends, which lost 0 bases and 4 bases, there was a span of 15 bases. CDR1 and CDR2 from the germline V gene are SGHRS and YFSETQ. The CDR3 region is CASSLDRWVLADTQYF. The CDR3 DNA reads as TGCGCCAGCAGCTTGGATCGTTGGGTACTAGCAGATACGCAGTATTTT.

The V and J genes are TRBV11-2 and TRBJ1-5; D remains unclear. V was cut by 5 bases and J by 5 bases, with 10 bases left in between. This CDR3 contains 13 residues. CDR1 is SGHAT and CDR2 is FQNNGV in the germline V gene. CDR3 residues: CASSRQVDQPQHF. The CDR3 bases are TGTGCCAGCAGCCGGCAGGTAGATCAGCCCCAGCATTTT.

The chain joins TRBV12-5 to TRBJ1-3; D is possibly TRBD1 (6 bases). Between the trimmed V and J ends, which lost 6 bases and 8 bases, there was a span of 14 bases. Germline V gives CDR1 LGHNT, CDR2 FRNRAP. The CDR3 has 13 amino acids. The CDR3 region is CASGPTGGHTIYF. The CDR3 DNA reads as TGTGCTAGTGGCCCGACAGGAGGACACACCATATATTTT.

This sequence joins TRBV2 and TRBJ2-1; possible D gene TRBD2, 6 bases. The CDR3 extends over 15 amino acids. V lost 5 bases and J lost 0, with 11 bases in between. From germline, CDR1 is SNHLY and CDR2 FYNNEI. In DNA, the CDR3 is TGTGCCAGCAGTCGGTTCGGGGGCTCCTACAATGAGCAGTTCTTC. Residues: CASSRFGGSYNEQFF.

The V gene is TRBV15, the J gene TRBJ1-2, with D unclear. Deletions cut 0 bases from V and 12 bases from J, with 17 bases between. The CDR3 contains 14 residues. CDR1 is LNHNV, CDR2 YYDKDF, per germline (reference sequence). The CDR3 sequence: CATSRETQSSPNTF. CDR3 DNA sequence: TGTGCCACCAGCAGAGAAACGCAGTCGTCCCCCAACACCTTC.

The chain combines TRBV4-2 with TRBJ1-2; 9 bases are a match to TRBD1. CDR3 length: 15 amino acids. Looked up from germline, CDR1 is LGHNA and CDR2 is YNFKEQ. Germline trimming cut 8 bases from V and 2 bases from J; bases unmatched to any gene: 9. CDR3 DNA: TGTGCCAGCCTTCCCGGGACAGGGCCCAACTATGGCTACACCTTC. As protein: CASLPGTGPNYGYTF.

This chain's CDR3 is CATSGTGGIQPQHF. Written as DNA, the CDR3 is TGTGCCACCAGCGGCACAGGGGGAATTCAGCCCCAGCATTTT. The rearrangement links TRBV15 to TRBJ1-5; 8 bases map to TRBD1. The CDR3 covers 14 residues. CDR1 and CDR2 (germline): LNHNV, YYDKDF (reference sequence). The ends lost 5 bases at V and 6 bases at J; junction bases unmatched: 6.

V usage is TRBV11-2 and J usage is TRBJ1-5; a possible D gene is TRBD1 (5 bases). Per germline, CDR1 SGHAT and CDR2 FQNNGV. This CDR3 has 14 amino acids. Trimming stripped 5 bases from V and 3 bases from J, with 11 bases between. The CDR3 loop reads CASSKETANQPQHF. The CDR3 DNA is TGTGCCAGCAGCAAAGAGACAGCCAATCAGCCCCAGCATTTT.

This clone showed up just once. The J gene is TRBJ1-5, the V gene TRBV2; 9 bases are shared with TRBD1. With 4 bases clipped from V and 6 bases from J, the junction kept 4 bases outside the gene matches. The CDR3 totals 14 residues. The germline V gene encodes CDR1 SNHLY and CDR2 FYNNEI. CDR3 DNA sequence: TGTGCCAGCAGTGGGACAGGGGAAAGTCAGCCCCAGCATTTT. Protein: CASSGTGESQPQHF.

J is TRBJ2-2 and V is TRBV5-1, with 14 bases that match TRBD2. The CDR3 length is 16 residues. Germline trimming cut 3 bases from V and 7 bases from J; bases unmatched to any gene: 5. Germline V gene data show CDR1 as SGHRS and CDR2 as YFSETQ. In DNA, the CDR3 is TGCGCCAGCAGCTCGGGACTAGCGGGGGCCATCGGGGAGCTGTTTTTT. Translation gives CASSSGLAGAIGELFF.

This rearrangement joins TRBV11-1 to TRBJ2-1; 9 bases match TRBD1. V lost 5 bases and J lost 9; bases outside the gene matches: 8. The CDR3 sequence is 14 residues long. In germline, CDR1 is SGHAT, CDR2 FQDESV (reference sequence). This CDR3 reads CASSQGTGSSEQFF. The CDR3 nucleotides read TGTGCCAGCAGCCAGGGGACAGGGAGTTCTGAGCAGTTCTTC.

The chain carries TRBV19 and TRBJ1-4, with 9 bases identical to TRBD1. V gave up 6 bases and J gave up 8 bases; unmatched junction bases: 7. Germline values: CDR1 LNHDA, CDR2 SQIVND (reference sequence). The CDR3 length is 14 residues. The CDR3, as DNA: TGTGCCAGTAGAGAGGACAGGGGTTGGGAAAAACTGTTTTTT. This translates into CASREDRGWEKLFF.

The chain employs TRBV6-5 and TRBJ1-2; maybe TRBD1 (5 bases). Germline V CDR1 and CDR2: MNHEY, SVGAGI. The CDR3 sequence is 14 residues long. V was pared by 0 bases and J by 8 bases, with 13 bases between. This CDR3 is CASSYSIRGVGYTF. The DNA of the CDR3 is TGTGCCAGCAGTTACTCGATTAGGGGCGTCGGCTACACCTTC.

CDR3 amino acids: CASSGTGVGNSPLHF. The CDR3, as DNA: TGTGCCAGCAGCGGAACAGGGGTCGGGAATTCACCCCTCCACTTT. The chain carries TRBV2 and TRBJ1-6; 7 bases map to TRBD1. The germline gives CDR1 SNHLY, CDR2 FYNNEI. The length of the CDR3 is 15 residues. The V gene end was trimmed by 6 bases and the J gene end by 7 bases; junction bases not matched to a gene: 9. The variable domain in full, completed from reference TRBV2 and TRBJ1-6, reads EPEVTQTPSHQVTQMGQEVILRCVPISNHLYFYWYRQILGQKVEFLVSFYNNEISEKSEIFDDQFSVERPDGSNFTLKIRSTKLEDSAMYFCASSGTGVGNSPLHFGNGTRLTVT.

As DNA, the CDR3 is TGTGCCAGCAGCTTAATAGGGGGGGTGAACACTGAAGCTTTCTTT. Translated: CASSLIGGVNTEAFF. The chain joins TRBV7-9 to TRBJ1-1; maybe TRBD1 (6 bases). The CDR3 has 15 residues. CDR1 SEHNR and CDR2 FQNEAQ come from the germline V gene (reference sequence). The ends were cut back, 2 bases at V and 0 bases at J, with 10 bases in the middle.

J is TRBJ1-2 and V is TRBV5-1, with 8 bases matching TRBD1. The V segment lost 4 bases and the J segment 2 bases; nucleotides outside the gene matches: 13. The germline gives CDR1 SGHRS, CDR2 YFSETQ. The CDR3 spans 17 residues. The CDR3 spells CASSRWTGRPSNYGYTF. DNA for the CDR3: TGCGCCAGCAGCCGGTGGACAGGGCGTCCTTCCAACTATGGCTACACCTTC.

V usage is TRBV5-1 and J usage is TRBJ1-1; 9 nucleotides match TRBD1. Germline V CDR1 and CDR2: SGHRS, YFSETQ. V shed 1 base, J shed 8 bases, and the junction held 9 bases outside the gene matches. The CDR3 spans 15 residues. The CDR3 loop reads CASSLLETGGREAFF. The CDR3 DNA sequence: TGCGCCAGCAGCTTGTTAGAGACAGGGGGGCGAGAAGCTTTCTTT.

The chain recombines TRBV30 with TRBJ1-1; the D gene is possibly TRBD1 (6 bases). The CDR3 runs to 15 residues. The germline CDR1 and CDR2 sequences are GTSNPN and SVGIG (reference sequence). The ends were cut back, 1 base at V and 1 base at J, with 13 bases in the middle. This CDR3 reads CAWSAFGQQNTEAFF. The CDR3 nucleotides are TGTGCCTGGAGTGCCTTTGGACAGCAGAACACTGAAGCTTTCTTT.

This clone appeared a single time. The V gene is TRBV13, the J gene TRBJ2-2; TRBD2 agrees at 11 bases. Germline V gene lookup returns CDR1 PRHDT and CDR2 FYEKMQ (reference sequence). The CDR3 totals 16 residues. V gave up 4 bases and J gave up 3 bases; unmatched junction bases: 4. CDR3 nucleotides: TGTGCCAGCAGCTCGGGACTAGCGGCTTACACCGGGGAGCTGTTTTTT. Translated, it gives CASSSGLAAYTGELFF.

The chain combines TRBV2 with TRBJ1-4, with D perhaps TRBD1 (6 bases). The germline CDR1 and CDR2 sequences are SNHLY and FYNNEI. The CDR3 is made up of 14 amino acids. V was shortened by 1 base and J by 8 bases, with 11 bases between the two germline ends. CDR3 DNA sequence: TGTGCCAGCAGTGAAGGGACAGCGAGCGAAAAACTGTTTTTT. Translating gives CASSEGTASEKLFF.

This chain connects TRBV6-4 to TRBJ1-2; TRBD1 aligns across 10 bases. V was pared by 2 bases and J by 8 bases, with 5 bases of the junction left unmatched. This CDR3 is 14 amino acids long. The germline V gene has CDR1 MRHNA and CDR2 SNTAGT. The CDR3 spells CASSDAGTGEGYTF. The CDR3 nucleotides are TGTGCCAGCAGTGACGCCGGGACAGGGGAAGGCTACACCTTC.

CDR3 region: CASRDRRDNYEQYV. CDR3 in DNA: TGTGCCAGCAGGGACCGACGGGACAACTACGAGCAGTACGTC. The chain has TRBV5-6 and TRBJ2-7, with D possibly matching TRBD1 (6 bases). The CDR3 covers 14 residues. V dropped 5 bases and J dropped 3 bases, with 15 bases sitting between them. CDR1 is SGHDT, CDR2 YYEEEE, per germline.

The chain links TRBV5-1 to TRBJ1-3; D possibly corresponds to TRBD1 (6 bases). The CDR3 runs to 18 residues. Trimming cost V 4 bases and J 4 bases, with 24 bases left between them. Germline assignment: CDR1 SGHRS and CDR2 YFSETQ. The CDR3 protein is CASSRAPDVQGPGNTIYF. CDR3 sequence (DNA): TGCGCCAGCAGCCGAGCCCCGGACGTACAGGGTCCGGGAAACACCATATATTTT.

The chain combines TRBV4-2 with TRBJ2-5, with TRBD2 as a possible D gene (7 bases). The CDR3 runs to 15 residues. Germline lookup yields CDR1 LGHNA and CDR2 YNFKEQ. V lost 4 bases and J lost 5, with 17 bases in between. CDR3 region: CASSPEGGREETQYF. CDR3 DNA sequence: TGTGCCAGCAGCCCTGAGGGGGGGCGCGAGGAGACCCAGTACTTC.

The chain recombines TRBV29-1 with TRBJ2-5; 10 nucleotides agree with TRBD1. This CDR3 has 13 amino acids. V lost 6 bases and J lost 5; bases outside the gene matches: 6. Germline lookup yields CDR1 SQVTM and CDR2 ANQGSEA. The CDR3 protein is CSVPGTGVETQYF. CDR3 DNA: TGCAGCGTCCCCGGGACAGGGGTGGAGACCCAGTACTTC. Together with reference TRBV29-1 and TRBJ2-5, the CDR3 gives the full variable domain: SAVISQKPSRDICQRGTSLTIQCQVDSQVTMMFWYRQQPGQSLTLIATANQGSEATYESGFVIDKFPISRPNLTFSTLTVSNMSPEDSSIYLCSVPGTGVETQYFGPGTRLLVL.

This clone was detected once. The gene calls are TRBV6-6 and TRBJ1-1; tentatively, D is TRBD1 (6 bases). With 5 bases removed from V and 2 bases from J, the gap between germline ends came to 30 bases. The CDR3 length is 20 residues. The germline CDR1 and CDR2 sequences are MNHNY and SVGAGI (reference sequence). DNA for the CDR3: TGTGCCAGCAGTCAGCTGGGACCTAAAGGGACACATGCGTCCAACACTGAAGCTTTCTTT. This gives the protein CASSQLGPKGTHASNTEAFF.